This T cell receptor (beta chain) was obtained from a study of blood T cell repertoires in COVID-19. Study-level information: Samples of COVID-19 (acute and convalescent) were obtained from the United States, Italy and Spain. T cells, B-cell-depleted T cells, or PBMCs provided the cDNA or gDNA that served as material.

Study processing details: Reference gene primer amplification gave nucleated cell count estimates. Generated by immunoSEQ multiplex PCR, the TCRdb table keeps only in-frame clones and is missing some. The V and J calls and clone size are taken from that table; D and trimming were inferred from the DNA. The sample holds under 55,000 clones, roughly 88% seen once. Looked up from germline, CDR1 is LNHDA and CDR2 is SQIVND (reference sequence). The V end lost 7 bases, the J end lost 0 bases, and 9 bases lay between the germline ends. The CDR3 covers 13 residues. The genes are TRBV19 and TRBJ1-2; D is undetermined. Source material: peripheral blood. This sequence was found in a human donor in a cohort sampled during active COVID-19. The CDR3 sequence is CASNSPPNYGYTF. The CDR3 DNA sequence: TGTGCCAGTAACTCCCCACCTAACTATGGCTACACCTTC.